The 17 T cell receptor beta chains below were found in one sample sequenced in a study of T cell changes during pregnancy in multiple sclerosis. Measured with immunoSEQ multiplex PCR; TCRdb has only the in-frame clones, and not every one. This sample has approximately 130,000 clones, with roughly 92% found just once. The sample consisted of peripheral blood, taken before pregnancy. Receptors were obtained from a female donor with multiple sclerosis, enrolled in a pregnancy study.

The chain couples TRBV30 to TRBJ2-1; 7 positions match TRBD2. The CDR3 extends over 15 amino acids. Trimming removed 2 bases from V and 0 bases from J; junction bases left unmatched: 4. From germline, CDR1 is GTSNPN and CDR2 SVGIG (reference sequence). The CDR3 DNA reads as TGTGCCTGGAGTAAGGGCGGGAGCTCCTACAATGAGCAGTTCTTC. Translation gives CAWSKGGSSYNEQFF.

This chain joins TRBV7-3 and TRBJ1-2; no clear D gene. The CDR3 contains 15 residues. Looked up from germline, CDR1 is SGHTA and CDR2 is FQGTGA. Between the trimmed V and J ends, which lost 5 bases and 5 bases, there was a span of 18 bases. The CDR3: CASSPSGGLGYGYTF. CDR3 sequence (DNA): TGTGCCAGCAGCCCTTCGGGAGGCCTTGGATATGGCTACACCTTC.

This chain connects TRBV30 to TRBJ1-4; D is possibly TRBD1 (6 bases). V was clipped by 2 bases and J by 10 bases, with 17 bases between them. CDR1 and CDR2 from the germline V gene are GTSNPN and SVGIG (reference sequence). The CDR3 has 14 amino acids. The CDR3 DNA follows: TGTGCCTGGAGTTTGCCAGGGGAAATTGTAAAACTGTTTTTT. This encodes CAWSLPGEIVKLFF.

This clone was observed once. The DNA of the CDR3 is TGTGCCAGTAGTATGAATCGGGACAGGGGAATGGTAACCGGGGAGCTGTTTTTT. Translation: CASSMNRDRGMVTGELFF. The chain is built from TRBV19 and TRBJ2-2; 10 bases are a match to TRBD1. CDR3 size: 18 residues. The germline gives CDR1 LNHDA, CDR2 SQIVND (reference sequence). After removal of 3 bases from V and 5 bases from J, the junction contained 12 bases not matched to a gene. Combining the CDR3 with reference TRBV19 and TRBJ2-2 gives the whole variable domain DGGITQSPKYLFRKEGQNVTLSCEQNLNHDAMYWYRQDPGQGLRLIYYSQIVNDFQKGDIAEGYSVSREKKESFPLTVTSAQKNPTAFYLCASSMNRDRGMVTGELFFGEGSRLTVL.

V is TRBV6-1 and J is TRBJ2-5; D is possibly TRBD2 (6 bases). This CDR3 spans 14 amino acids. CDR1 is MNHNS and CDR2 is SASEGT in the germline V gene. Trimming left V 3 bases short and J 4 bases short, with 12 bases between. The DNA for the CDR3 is TGTGCCAGCAGTGACGGAGTCGGGGGAGAGACCCAGTACTTC. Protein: CASSDGVGGETQYF.

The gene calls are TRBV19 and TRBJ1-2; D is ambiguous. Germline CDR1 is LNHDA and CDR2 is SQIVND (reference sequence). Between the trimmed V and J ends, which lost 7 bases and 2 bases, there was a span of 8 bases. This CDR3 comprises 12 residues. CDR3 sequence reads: CASKTENYGYTF. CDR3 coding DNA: TGTGCCAGTAAAACAGAAAACTATGGCTACACCTTC.

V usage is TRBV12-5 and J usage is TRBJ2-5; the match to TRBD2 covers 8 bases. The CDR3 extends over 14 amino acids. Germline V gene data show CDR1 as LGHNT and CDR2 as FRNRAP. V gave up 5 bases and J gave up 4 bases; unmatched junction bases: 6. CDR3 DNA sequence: TGTGCTAGTGGTCGGGGGGGCCTTGGAGAGACCCAGTACTTC. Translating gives CASGRGGLGETQYF.

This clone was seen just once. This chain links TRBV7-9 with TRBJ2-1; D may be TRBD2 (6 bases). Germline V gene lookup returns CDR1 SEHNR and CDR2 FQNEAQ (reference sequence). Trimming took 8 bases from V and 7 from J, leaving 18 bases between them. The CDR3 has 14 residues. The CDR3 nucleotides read TGTGCCAGCCTCTTTTGGGACTTGGGAAATGAGCAGTTCTTC. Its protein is CASLFWDLGNEQFF.

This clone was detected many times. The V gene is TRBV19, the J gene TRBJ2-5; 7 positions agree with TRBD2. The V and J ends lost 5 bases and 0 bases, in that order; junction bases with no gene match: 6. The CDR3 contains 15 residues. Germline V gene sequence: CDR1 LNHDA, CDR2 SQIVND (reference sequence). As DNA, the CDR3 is TGTGCCAGTAGTCCCGGTAGCGGGTACCAAGAGACCCAGTACTTC. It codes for CASSPGSGYQETQYF.

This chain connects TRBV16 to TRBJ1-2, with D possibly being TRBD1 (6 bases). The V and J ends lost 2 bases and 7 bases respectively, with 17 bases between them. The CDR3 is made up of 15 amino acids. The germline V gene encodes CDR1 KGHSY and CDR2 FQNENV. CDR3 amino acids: CASSQQPATGTGYTF. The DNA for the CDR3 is TGTGCCAGCAGCCAACAACCTGCCACAGGGACTGGCTACACCTTC.

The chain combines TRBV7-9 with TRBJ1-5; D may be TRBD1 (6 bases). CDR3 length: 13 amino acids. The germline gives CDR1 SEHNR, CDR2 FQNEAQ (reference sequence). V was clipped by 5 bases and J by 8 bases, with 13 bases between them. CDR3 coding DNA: TGTGCCAGCAGCGCCGGAAGGGGGAAGCCCCAGCATTTT. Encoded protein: CASSAGRGKPQHF. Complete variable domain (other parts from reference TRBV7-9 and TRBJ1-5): DTGVSQNPRHKITKRGQNVTFRCDPISEHNRLYWYRQTLGQGPEFLTYFQNEAQLEKSRLLSDRFSAERPKGSFSTLEIQRTEQGDSAMYLCASSAGRGKPQHFGDGTRLSIL.

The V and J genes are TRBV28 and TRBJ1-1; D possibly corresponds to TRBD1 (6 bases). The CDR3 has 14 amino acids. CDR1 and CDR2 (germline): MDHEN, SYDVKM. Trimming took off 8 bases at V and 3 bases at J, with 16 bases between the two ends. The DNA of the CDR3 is TGTGCCAGCCACGACAGGCAGGGAGACACTGAAGCTTTCTTT. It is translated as CASHDRQGDTEAFF.

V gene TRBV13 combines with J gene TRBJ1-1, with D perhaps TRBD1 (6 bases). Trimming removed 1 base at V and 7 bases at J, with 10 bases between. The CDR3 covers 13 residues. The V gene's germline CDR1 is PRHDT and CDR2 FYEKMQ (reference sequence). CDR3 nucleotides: TGTGCCAGCAGCTTAGATAGGGGGGGTGAAGCTTTCTTT. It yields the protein CASSLDRGGEAFF. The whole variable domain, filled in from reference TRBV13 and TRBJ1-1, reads AAGVIQSPRHLIKEKRETATLKCYPIPRHDTVYWYQQGPGQDPQFLISFYEKMQSDKGSIPDRFSAQQFSDYHSELNMSSLELGDSALYFCASSLDRGGEAFFGQGTRLTVV.

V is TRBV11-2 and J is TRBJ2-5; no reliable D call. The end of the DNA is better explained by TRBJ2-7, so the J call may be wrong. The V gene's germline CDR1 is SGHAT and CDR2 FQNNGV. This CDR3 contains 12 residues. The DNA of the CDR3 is TGTGCCAGCAGCTTAGGGCGGTACGAGCAGTACTTC. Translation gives CASSLGRYEQYF.

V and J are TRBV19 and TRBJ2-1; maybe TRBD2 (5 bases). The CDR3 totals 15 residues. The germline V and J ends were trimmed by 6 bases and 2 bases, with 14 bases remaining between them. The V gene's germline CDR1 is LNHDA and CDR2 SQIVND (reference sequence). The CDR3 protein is CASSPAERTYNEQFF. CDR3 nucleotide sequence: TGTGCCAGTAGCCCAGCGGAGAGGACCTACAATGAGCAGTTCTTC. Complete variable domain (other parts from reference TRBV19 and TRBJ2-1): DGGITQSPKYLFRKEGQNVTLSCEQNLNHDAMYWYRQDPGQGLRLIYYSQIVNDFQKGDIAEGYSVSREKKESFPLTVTSAQKNPTAFYLCASSPAERTYNEQFFGPGTRLTVL.

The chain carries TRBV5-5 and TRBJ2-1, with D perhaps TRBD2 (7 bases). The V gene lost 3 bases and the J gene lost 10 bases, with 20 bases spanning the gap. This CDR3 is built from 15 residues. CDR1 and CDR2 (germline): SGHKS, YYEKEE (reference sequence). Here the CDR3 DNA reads TGTGCCAGCAGCTCCCCCGGGGGGCCGACCAGGGAGCAGTTCTTC. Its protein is CASSSPGGPTREQFF.

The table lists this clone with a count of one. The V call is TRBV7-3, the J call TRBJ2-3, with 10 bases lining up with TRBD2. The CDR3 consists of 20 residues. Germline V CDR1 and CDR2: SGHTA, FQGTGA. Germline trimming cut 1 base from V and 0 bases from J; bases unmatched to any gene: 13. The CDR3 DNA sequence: TGTGCCAGCAGCTTAAGAGGGCTAGCGGGGGACCGCTTTAGCACAGATACGCAGTATTTT. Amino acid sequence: CASSLRGLAGDRFSTDTQYF.